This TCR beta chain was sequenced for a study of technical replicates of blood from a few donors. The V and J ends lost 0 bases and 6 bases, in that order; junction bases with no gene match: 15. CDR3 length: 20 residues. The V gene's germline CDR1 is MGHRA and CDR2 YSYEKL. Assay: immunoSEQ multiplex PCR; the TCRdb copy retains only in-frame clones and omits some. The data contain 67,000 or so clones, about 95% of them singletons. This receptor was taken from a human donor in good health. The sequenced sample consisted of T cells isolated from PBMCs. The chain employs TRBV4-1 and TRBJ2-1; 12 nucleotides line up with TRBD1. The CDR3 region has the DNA TGCGCCAGCAGCCAAGATCTTGTGGGGACAGGGGGCTTTCGGGTCAATGAGCAGTTCTTC. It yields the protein CASSQDLVGTGGFRVNEQFF.